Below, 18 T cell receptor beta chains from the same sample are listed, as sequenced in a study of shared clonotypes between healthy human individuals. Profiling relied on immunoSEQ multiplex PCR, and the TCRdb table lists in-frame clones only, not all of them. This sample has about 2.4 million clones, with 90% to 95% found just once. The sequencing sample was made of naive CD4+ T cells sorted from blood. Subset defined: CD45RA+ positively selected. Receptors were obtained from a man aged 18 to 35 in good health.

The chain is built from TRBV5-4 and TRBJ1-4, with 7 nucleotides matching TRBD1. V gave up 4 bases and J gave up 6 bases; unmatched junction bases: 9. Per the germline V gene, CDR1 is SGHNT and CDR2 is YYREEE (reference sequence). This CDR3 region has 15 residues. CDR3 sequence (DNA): TGTGCCAGCAGCACGCGACAGGGACTGTATGAAAAACTGTTTTTT. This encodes CASSTRQGLYEKLFF.

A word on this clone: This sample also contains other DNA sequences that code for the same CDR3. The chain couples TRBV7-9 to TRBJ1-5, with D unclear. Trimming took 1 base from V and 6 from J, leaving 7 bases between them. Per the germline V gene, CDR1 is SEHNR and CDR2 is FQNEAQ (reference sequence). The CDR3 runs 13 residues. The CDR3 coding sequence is TGTGCCAGCAGCTTAGATTCGCTTCAGCCCCAGCATTTT. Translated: CASSLDSLQPQHF.

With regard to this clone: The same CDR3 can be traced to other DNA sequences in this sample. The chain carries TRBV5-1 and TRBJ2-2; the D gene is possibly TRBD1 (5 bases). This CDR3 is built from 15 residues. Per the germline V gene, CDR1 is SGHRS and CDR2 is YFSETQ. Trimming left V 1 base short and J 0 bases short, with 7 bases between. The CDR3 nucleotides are TGCGCCAGCAGCTTGACAGGTTCGAACACCGGGGAGCTGTTTTTT. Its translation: CASSLTGSNTGELFF.

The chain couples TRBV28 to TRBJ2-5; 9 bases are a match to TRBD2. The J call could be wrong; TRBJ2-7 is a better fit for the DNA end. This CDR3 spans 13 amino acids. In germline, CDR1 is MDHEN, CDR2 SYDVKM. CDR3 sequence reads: CASTASGAYEQYF. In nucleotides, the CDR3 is TGTGCCAGCACCGCTAGCGGGGCATACGAGCAGTACTTC.

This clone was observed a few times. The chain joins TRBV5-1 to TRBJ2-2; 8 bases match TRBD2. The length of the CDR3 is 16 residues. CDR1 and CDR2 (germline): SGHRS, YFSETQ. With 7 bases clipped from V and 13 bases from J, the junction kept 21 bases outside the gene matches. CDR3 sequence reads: CASRPGGSGAQEVLFF. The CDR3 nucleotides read TGCGCCAGCCGCCCGGGGGGTAGCGGGGCCCAGGAAGTGCTGTTTTTT.

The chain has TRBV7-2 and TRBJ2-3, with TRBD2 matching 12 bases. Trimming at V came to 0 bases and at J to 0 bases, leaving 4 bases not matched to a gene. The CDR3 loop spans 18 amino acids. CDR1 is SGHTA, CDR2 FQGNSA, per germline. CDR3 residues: CASSLAELAGGSTDTQYF. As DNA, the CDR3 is TGTGCCAGCAGCTTAGCCGAACTAGCGGGGGGTAGCACAGATACGCAGTATTTT.

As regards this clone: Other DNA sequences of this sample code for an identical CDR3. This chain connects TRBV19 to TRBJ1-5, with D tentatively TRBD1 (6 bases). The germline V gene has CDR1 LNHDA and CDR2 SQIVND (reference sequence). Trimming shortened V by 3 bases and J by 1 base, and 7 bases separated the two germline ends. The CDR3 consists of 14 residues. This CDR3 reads CASSIDRSNQPQHF. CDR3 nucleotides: TGTGCCAGTAGTATCGACAGGAGCAATCAGCCCCAGCATTTT.

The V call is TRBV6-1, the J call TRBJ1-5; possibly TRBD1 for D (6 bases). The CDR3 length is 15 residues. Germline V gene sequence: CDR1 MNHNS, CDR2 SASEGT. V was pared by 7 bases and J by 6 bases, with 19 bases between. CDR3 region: CASTPGALAGQPQHF. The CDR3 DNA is TGTGCCAGCACCCCAGGGGCCTTAGCAGGTCAGCCCCAGCATTTT.

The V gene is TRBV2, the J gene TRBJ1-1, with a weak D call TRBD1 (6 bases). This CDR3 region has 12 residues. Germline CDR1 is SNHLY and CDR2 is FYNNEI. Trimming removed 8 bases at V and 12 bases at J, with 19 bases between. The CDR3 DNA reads TGTGCCAGCCTAGCGGGTGGGACATCCTCTTTCTTT. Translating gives CASLAGGTSSFF.

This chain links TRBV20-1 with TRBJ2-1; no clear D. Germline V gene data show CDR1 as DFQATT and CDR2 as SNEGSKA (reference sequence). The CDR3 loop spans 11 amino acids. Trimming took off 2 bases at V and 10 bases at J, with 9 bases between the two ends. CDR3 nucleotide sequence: TGCAGTGCTAGACTCCCACAGGAGCAGTTCTTC. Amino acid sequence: CSARLPQEQFF.

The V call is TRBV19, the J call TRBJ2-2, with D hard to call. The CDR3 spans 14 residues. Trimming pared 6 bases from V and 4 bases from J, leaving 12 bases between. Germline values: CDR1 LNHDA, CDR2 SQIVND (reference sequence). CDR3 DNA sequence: TGTGCCAGTAGAACCCCAACTCCCACCGGGGAGCTGTTTTTT. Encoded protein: CASRTPTPTGELFF.

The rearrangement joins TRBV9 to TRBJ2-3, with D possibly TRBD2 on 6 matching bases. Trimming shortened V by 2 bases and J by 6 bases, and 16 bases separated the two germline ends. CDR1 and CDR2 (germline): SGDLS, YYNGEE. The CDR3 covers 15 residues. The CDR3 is CASSVRSGVGDTQYF. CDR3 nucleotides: TGTGCCAGCAGCGTTAGGTCGGGAGTTGGGGATACGCAGTATTTT.

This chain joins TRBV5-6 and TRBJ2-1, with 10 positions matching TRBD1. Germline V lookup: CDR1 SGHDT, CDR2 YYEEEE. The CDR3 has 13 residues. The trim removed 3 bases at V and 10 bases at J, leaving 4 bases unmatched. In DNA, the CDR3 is TGTGCCAGCAGCTCCCAGACAGGGGGCGAGCAGTTCTTC. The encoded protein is CASSSQTGGEQFF. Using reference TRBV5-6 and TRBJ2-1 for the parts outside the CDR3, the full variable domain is DAGVTQSPTHLIKTRGQQVTLRCSPKSGHDTVSWYQQALGQGPQFIFQYYEEEERQRGNFPDRFSGHQFPNYSSELNVNALLLGDSALYLCASSSQTGGEQFFGPGTRLTVL.

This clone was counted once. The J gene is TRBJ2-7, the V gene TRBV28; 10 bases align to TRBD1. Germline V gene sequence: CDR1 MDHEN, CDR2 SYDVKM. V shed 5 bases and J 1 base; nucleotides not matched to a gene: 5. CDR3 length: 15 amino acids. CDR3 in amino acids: CASSRQGALSYEQYF. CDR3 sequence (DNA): TGTGCCAGCAGTAGACAGGGGGCCCTATCCTACGAGCAGTACTTC.

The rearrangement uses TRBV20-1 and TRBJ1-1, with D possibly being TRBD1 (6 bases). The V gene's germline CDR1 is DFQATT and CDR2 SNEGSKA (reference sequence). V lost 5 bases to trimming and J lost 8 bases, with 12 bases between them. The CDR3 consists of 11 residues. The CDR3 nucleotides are TGCAGTGCTTTGGTTGGGGGCGAAGCTTTCTTT. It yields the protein CSALVGGEAFF.

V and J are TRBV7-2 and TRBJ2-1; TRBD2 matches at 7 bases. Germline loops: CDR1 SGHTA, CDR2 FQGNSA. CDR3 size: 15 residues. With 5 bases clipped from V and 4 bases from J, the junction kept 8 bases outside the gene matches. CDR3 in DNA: TGTGCCAGCAGCCCTAGCCAGGGACTATACAATGAGCAGTTCTTC. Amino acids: CASSPSQGLYNEQFF.

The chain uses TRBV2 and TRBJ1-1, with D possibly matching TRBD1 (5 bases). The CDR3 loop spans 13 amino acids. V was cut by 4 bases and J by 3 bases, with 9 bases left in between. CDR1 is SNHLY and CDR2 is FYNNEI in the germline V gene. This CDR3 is CASSAGGYTEAFF. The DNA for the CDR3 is TGTGCCAGCAGTGCGGGGGGATACACTGAAGCTTTCTTT.

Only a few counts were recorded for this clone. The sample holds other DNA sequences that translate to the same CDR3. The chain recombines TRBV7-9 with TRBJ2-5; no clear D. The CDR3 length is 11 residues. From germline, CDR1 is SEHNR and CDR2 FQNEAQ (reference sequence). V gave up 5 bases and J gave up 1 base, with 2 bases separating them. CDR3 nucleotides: TGTGCCAGCAGCCGCCAAGAGACCCAGTACTTC. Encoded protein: CASSRQETQYF.